The next 9 T cell receptor beta chains were all read from a single sample in a study of patients and donors after allogeneic stem cell transplantation. TCRdb used MiXCR to reprocess the RT-PCR reads, holding one entry per CDR3 protein. The profile covers around 150,000 distinct CDR3 sequences, with over 30% appearing a single time and roughly 52% taken by the ten largest. Sequenced material: blood, either unsorted or a sorted T cell fraction (not recorded which). These receptors were collected from a human donor who was either an allogeneic HSCT recipient or a stem cell or donor lymphocyte infusion donor (not recorded which). It is not recorded whose cells these are; they may come from a transplant donor.

This sequence joins TRBV29-1 and TRBJ1-2; 12 positions agree with TRBD1. Unmatched junction bases numbered 7, after V lost 6 bases and J lost 8 bases. The CDR3 has 13 amino acids. Germline CDR1 is SQVTM and CDR2 is ANQGSEA. The CDR3 region has the DNA TGCAGCGTCCCGGGACAGGGGGCGGAGGGCTACACCTTC. It is translated as CSVPGQGAEGYTF.

There are a few counts of this clonotype. V is TRBV4-3 and J is TRBJ1-5; D gene unclear. V dropped 1 base and J dropped 7 bases, with 14 bases sitting between them. Germline V gene data show CDR1 as LGHNA and CDR2 as YSLEER. The CDR3 contains 15 residues. The DNA of the CDR3 is TGCGCCAGCAGCCAAGCTAGGACGATGGGCCAGCCCCAGCATTTT. Amino acids: CASSQARTMGQPQHF.

The rearrangement links TRBV18 to TRBJ1-5, with D perhaps TRBD1 (5 bases). Germline CDR1 and CDR2: KGHSH and LQKENI. The CDR3 is made up of 14 amino acids. V was trimmed by 3 bases and J by 6 bases, leaving 12 bases between them. The DNA of the CDR3 is TGTGCCAGCTCACCGGAGGCCGGGGGTCAGCCCCAGCATTTT. Translation: CASSPEAGGQPQHF.

This clonotype was found a few times. The chain carries TRBV6-1 and TRBJ1-2, with D unresolved. The CDR3 extends over 13 amino acids. Germline loops: CDR1 MNHNS, CDR2 SASEGT. Trimming pared 5 bases from V and 8 bases from J, leaving 15 bases between. The chain's CDR3 is CASSHGRAKGYTF. DNA for the CDR3: TGTGCCAGCAGTCATGGACGTGCGAAGGGCTACACCTTC.

This clonotype showed up many times. The rearrangement joins TRBV29-1 to TRBJ2-3, with D possibly being TRBD2 (6 bases). The germline gives CDR1 SQVTM, CDR2 ANQGSEA. The CDR3 sequence is 12 residues long. With 4 bases removed from V and 6 bases from J, the gap between germline ends came to 11 bases. CDR3 in amino acids: CSVGGLWDTQYF. The DNA for the CDR3 is TGCAGCGTTGGGGGACTTTGGGATACGCAGTATTTT.

The rearrangement uses TRBV28 and TRBJ1-1, with D possibly matching TRBD1 (5 bases). V lost 7 bases, J lost 5 bases, and 14 bases lay in between. The CDR3 extends over 13 amino acids. From germline, CDR1 is MDHEN and CDR2 SYDVKM. The CDR3 bases are TGTGCCAGCAAGCCAGGGTTTAGAACTGAAGCTTTCTTT. It encodes CASKPGFRTEAFF.

J is TRBJ1-1 and V is TRBV12-3 or TRBV12-4, with no clear D. The CDR3 length is 11 residues. Deletions cut 4 bases from V and 6 bases from J, with 6 bases between. CDR3 in DNA: TGTGCCAGCAGTTCTTTCGCTGAAGCTTTCTTT. This encodes CASSSFAEAFF.

This clonotype has a handful of counts. The chain has TRBV6-1 and TRBJ1-4; TRBD1 agrees at 7 bases. From germline, CDR1 is MNHNS and CDR2 SASEGT. The trim removed 3 bases at V and 0 bases at J, leaving 13 bases unmatched. The CDR3 is made up of 19 amino acids. The DNA of the CDR3 is TGTGCCAGCAGTGAGATTATTCAAGGGGGCCTCGCAACTAATGAAAAACTGTTTTTT. This encodes CASSEIIQGGLATNEKLFF.

In its sample, this clonotype was seen a few times. V usage is TRBV12-3 or TRBV12-4 and J usage is TRBJ1-6; D is unresolved. V lost 3 bases, J lost 9 bases, and 12 bases lay in between. This CDR3 contains 14 residues. CDR3 in DNA: TGTGCCAGCAGTTTTCAATTTGTTGGTTCACCCCTCCACTTT. Translating gives CASSFQFVGSPLHF.